This entry features one T cell receptor beta chain sequence. The antigen is unknown. Using immunoSEQ multiplex PCR, the repertoire was profiled, and TCRdb retains in-frame clones only, with some absent. The data show 15,000 to 20,000 clones, with roughly 77% seen just once and 12% held by the top ten. This sample stems from a study of somatic mutations in cytotoxic T cells in rheumatoid arthritis. As for the study in general: Sorted by flow to nearly 100% purity were some V beta antibody-stained T-cell populations, including V beta1+ cells sequenced for TCRB. Study-wide results and limits: Multiple comparisons were not accounted for in the slight TRBV07 underrepresentation seen in rheumatoid arthritis patients.

The V end was cut by 5 bases, the J end by 5 bases, with 10 bases between. Germline V gene sequence: CDR1 MNHEY, CDR2 SMNVEV (reference sequence). This CDR3 region has 12 residues. Input material: CD8+ T cells sorted from blood. The chain joins TRBV27 to TRBJ2-7, with a possible D match to TRBD1 (5 bases). This receptor was taken from an adult with rheumatoid arthritis. The CDR3 DNA follows: TGTGCCAGCAGTCCAGGACACCACGAGCAGTACTTC. This encodes CASSPGHHEQYF.